There are a few counts of the clone carrying this T cell receptor beta chain. Its antigen is currently unknown. This entry is derived from a study of cytomegalovirus exposure and HLA in healthy donors. The PCR ran on 60 Vbeta and 13 Jbeta primers. Profiled with immunoSEQ multiplex PCR; TCRdb holds only in-frame clones, not every one. The repertoire has around 97,000 clones, roughly two thirds of them found once; the top ten carry over 3%. Points from the study as a whole: It was taken for granted in presence/absence analyses that sequencing depth across donors was roughly uniform. Testing in vitro showed a few CMV-associated chains specific for CMV antigens.

Germline values: CDR1 SGHNT, CDR2 YYREEE (reference sequence). The CDR3 loop spans 16 amino acids. The V and J ends lost 3 bases and 2 bases respectively, with 17 bases between them. This receptor was taken from a man aged 40-49 years in good health and CMV-seronegative. V is TRBV5-4 and J is TRBJ1-1; a possible D gene is TRBD1 (5 bases). The material sequenced was PBMCs. The CDR3 DNA follows: TGTGCCAGCAGCTGGGGGGTTAGGGACTCCAACACTGAAGCTTTCTTT. Translation gives CASSWGVRDSNTEAFF.